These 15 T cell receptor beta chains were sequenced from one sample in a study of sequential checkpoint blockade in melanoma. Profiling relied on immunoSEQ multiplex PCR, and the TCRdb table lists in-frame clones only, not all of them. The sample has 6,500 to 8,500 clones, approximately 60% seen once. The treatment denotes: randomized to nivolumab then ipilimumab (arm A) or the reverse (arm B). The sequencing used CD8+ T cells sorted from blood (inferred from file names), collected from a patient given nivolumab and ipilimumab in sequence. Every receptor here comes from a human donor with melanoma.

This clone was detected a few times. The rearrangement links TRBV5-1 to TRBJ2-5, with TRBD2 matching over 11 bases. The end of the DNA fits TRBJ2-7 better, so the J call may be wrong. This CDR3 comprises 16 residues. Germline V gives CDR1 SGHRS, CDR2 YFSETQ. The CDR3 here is CASSTGTSGDIYEQYF. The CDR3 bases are TGCGCCAGCAGCACGGGGACTAGCGGAGACATCTACGAGCAGTACTTC.

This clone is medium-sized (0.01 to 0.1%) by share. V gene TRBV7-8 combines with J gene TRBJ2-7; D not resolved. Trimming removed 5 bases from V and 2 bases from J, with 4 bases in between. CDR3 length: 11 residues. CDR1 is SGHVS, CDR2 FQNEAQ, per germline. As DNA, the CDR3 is TGTGCCAGCAGCCCGGCCTACGAGCAGTACTTC. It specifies CASSPAYEQYF.

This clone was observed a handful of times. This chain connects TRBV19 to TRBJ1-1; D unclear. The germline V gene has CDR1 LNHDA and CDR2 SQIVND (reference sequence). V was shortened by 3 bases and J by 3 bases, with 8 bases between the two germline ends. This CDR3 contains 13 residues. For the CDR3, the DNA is TGTGCCAGTAGTATCCAGGAAGACACTGAAGCTTTCTTT. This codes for CASSIQEDTEAFF.

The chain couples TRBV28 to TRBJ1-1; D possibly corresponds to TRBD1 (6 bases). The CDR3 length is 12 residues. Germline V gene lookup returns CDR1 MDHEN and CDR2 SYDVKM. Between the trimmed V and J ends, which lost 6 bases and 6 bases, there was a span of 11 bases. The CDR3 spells CASRATGPEAFF. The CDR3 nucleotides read TGTGCCAGCAGGGCTACAGGGCCTGAAGCTTTCTTT. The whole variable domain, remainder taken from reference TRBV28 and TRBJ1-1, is DVKVTQSSRYLVKRTGEKVFLECVQDMDHENMFWYRQDPGLGLRLIYFSYDVKMKEKGDIPEGYSVSREKKERFSLILESASTNQTSMYLCASRATGPEAFFGQGTRLTVV.

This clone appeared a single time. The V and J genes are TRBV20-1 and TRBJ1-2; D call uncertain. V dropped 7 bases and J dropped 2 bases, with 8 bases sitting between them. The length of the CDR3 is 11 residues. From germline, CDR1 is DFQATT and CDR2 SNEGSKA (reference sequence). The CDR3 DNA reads TGCAGTGTTGGCCTCAACTATGGCTACACCTTC. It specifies CSVGLNYGYTF.

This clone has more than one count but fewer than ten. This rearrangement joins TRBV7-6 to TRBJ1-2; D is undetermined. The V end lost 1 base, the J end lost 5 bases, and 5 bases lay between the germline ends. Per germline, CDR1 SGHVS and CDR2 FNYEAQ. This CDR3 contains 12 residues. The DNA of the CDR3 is TGTGCCAGCAGCTTAGGAGGGTATGGCTACACCTTC. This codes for CASSLGGYGYTF.

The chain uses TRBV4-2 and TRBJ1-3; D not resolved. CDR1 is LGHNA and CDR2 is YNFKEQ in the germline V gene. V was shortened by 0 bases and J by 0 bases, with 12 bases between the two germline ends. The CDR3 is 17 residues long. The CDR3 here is CASSQDINLVSGNTIYF. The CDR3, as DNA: TGTGCCAGCAGCCAAGACATTAACCTAGTCTCTGGAAACACCATATATTTT.

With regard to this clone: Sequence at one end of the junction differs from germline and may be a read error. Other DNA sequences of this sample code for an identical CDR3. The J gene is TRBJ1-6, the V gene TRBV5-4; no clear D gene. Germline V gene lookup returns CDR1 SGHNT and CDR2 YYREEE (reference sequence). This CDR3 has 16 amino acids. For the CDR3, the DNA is TGCGCCAGCAGCCTTACCCACCGGGATCCACCGACACCCCTCCACTTT. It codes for CASSLTHRDPPTPLHF.

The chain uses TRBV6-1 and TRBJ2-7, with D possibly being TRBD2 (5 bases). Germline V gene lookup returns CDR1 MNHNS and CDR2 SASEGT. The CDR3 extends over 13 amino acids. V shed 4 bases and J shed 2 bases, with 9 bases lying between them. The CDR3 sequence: CASSAGETYEQYF. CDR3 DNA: TGTGCCAGCAGTGCCGGGGAAACCTACGAGCAGTACTTC.

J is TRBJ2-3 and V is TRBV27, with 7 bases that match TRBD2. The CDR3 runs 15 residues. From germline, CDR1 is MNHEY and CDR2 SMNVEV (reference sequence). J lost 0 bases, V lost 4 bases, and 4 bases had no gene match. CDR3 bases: TGTGCCAGCAGTTCCTATAGCGGGAGCACAGATACGCAGTATTTT. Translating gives CASSSYSGSTDTQYF.

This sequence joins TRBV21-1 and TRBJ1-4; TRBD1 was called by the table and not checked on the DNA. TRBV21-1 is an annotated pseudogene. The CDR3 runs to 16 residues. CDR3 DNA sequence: TGTGCCAGCAGCTATTGGGGGGGACAGGGATATGAAAAACTGTTTTTT. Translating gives CASSYWGGQGYEKLFF.

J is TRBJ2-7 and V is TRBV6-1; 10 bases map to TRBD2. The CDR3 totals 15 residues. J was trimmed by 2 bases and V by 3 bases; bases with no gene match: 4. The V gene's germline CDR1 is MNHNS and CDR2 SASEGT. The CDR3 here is CASSEWLAGAYEQYF. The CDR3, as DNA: TGTGCCAGCAGTGAGTGGCTAGCGGGGGCCTACGAGCAGTACTTC.

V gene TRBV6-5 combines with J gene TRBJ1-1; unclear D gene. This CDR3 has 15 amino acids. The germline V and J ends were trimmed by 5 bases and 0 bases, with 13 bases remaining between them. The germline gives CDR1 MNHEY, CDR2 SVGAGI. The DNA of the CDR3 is TGTGCCAGCAGTCCCAGTGGGAGTCTGAACACTGAAGCTTTCTTT. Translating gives CASSPSGSLNTEAFF.

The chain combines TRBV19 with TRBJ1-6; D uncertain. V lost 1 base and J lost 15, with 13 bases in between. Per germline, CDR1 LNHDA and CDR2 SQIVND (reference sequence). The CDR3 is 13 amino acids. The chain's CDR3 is CASSIGGGNDLHF. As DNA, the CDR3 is TGTGCCAGTAGTATAGGTGGAGGGAACGACCTCCACTTT.

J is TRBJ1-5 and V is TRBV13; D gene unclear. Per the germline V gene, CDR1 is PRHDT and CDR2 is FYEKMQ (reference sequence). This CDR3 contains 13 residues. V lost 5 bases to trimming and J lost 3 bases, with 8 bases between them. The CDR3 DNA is TGTGCCAGCAGCCGCGGCGTCAATCAGCCCCAGCATTTT. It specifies CASSRGVNQPQHF. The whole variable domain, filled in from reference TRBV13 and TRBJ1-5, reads AAGVIQSPRHLIKEKRETATLKCYPIPRHDTVYWYQQGPGQDPQFLISFYEKMQSDKGSIPDRFSAQQFSDYHSELNMSSLELGDSALYFCASSRGVNQPQHFGDGTRLSIL.